A selection of T cell receptor beta chains follows, all from one sample in a study of CD8+CD57+ T cells in acquired aplastic anemia. One entry per CDR3 protein, called by TCRdb with MiXCR from the reads. The sample records approximately 250,000 distinct CDR3 sequences, approximately 80% being singletons. The sample comprised sorted CD4+, CD8+, or CD8+CD57+ T cells (not recorded which) from PBMCs. All receptors come from a human donor with aplastic anemia. The CDR3 runs from the conserved cysteine through the conserved F or W. A D gene is named only where the DNA matches it firmly. Expanded clones get a size class; other rows say once, few or many, or leave the size out.

size	D	V	J	CDR3	DNA
.	.	TRBV7-3	TRBJ1-2	CASSSDPNYGYTF	TGCGCCAGCAGCTCCGACCCTAACTATGGCTACACCTTC
.	.	TRBV7-8	TRBJ2-5	CATSRGGGAETQYF	TGTGCCACCAGCAGGGGAGGGGGCGCCGAGACCCAGTACTTC
.	.	TRBV7-6	TRBJ1-6	CASSLVTGRTYNDHF	TGTGCCAGCAGCTTAGTTACGGGGCGGACCTACAATGACCACTTT
.	.	TRBV7-8	TRBJ1-1	CASSLAGGPGTTYAFF	TGTGCCAGCAGCTTAGCGGGAGGTCCCGGTACGACTTATGCTTTCTTT
.	.	TRBV7-2	TRBJ1-3	CASSLDRAGNTIYF	TGTGCCAGCAGCTTAGACAGGGCTGGAAACACCATATATTTT
.	.	TRBV7-9	TRBJ2-5	CATSSVSSQGTEYF	TGTGCCACCAGCAGTGTGTCCAGCCAAGGGACCGAGTACTTC
once	.	TRBV20-1	TRBJ2-1	CSASSWGRKTHDNEQFF	TGCAGTGCCAGTAGTTGGGGACGCAAGACTCACGACAATGAGCAGTTCTTC
.	.	TRBV7-8	TRBJ1-5	CASSHTGTQDPHF	TGTGCCAGCAGCCATACGGGAACTCAGGATCCGCATTTT
once	.	TRBV7-2	TRBJ2-2	CASSLAAGEEFF	TGTGCCAGCAGCTTAGCGGCCGGGGAGGAGTTTTTT
.	.	TRBV3-1	TRBJ2-2	CATTVANTGELFF	TGTGCCACTACAGTGGCCAACACCGGGGAGCTGTTTTTT
.	.	TRBV7-8	TRBJ2-3	CASSSGVAGAQLLYF	TGTGCCAGCAGCTCCGGGGTTGCGGGCGCACAGTTGTTGTATTTT
.	.	TRBV7-3	TRBJ2-3	CASSSLGWATRGAVF	TGTGCCAGCAGCTCGCTAGGTTGGGCAACCCGGGGAGCTGTTTTT
.	TRBD1	TRBV9	TRBJ2-1	CASSPERGHVDEQFF	TGTGCCAGCAGCCCTGAGAGGGGGCACGTCGATGAGCAGTTCTTC
.	TRBD2	TRBV7-3	TRBJ2-1	CASSSGIAGPTNEQFF	TGTGCCAGCTCCAGCGGGATAGCGGGACCTACGAACGAGCAGTTCTTC
.	TRBD2	TRBV7-3	TRBJ2-1	CASSLRLAGATDTEQFF	TGTGCCAGCAGCTTACGACTAGCGGGGGCCACAGATACGGAGCAGTTCTTC
.	.	TRBV4-1	TRBJ1-6	CASSHQPEGSNSPLHF	TGCGCCAGCAGCCACCAACCTGAGGGCAGTAATTCACCCCTCCACTTT
.	TRBD1	TRBV7-9	TRBJ2-7	CASIKGDRGSYEQYF	TGTGCCAGCATTAAAGGGGACAGGGGTTCCTACGAGCAGTACTTC
.	.	TRBV19	TRBJ1-1	CASSIARGAYNEEFF	TGTGCCAGTAGTATAGCTCGCGGAGCGTACAATGAAGAGTTCTTT
.	.	TRBV6-1	TRBJ2-1	CASSDWGNEQFF	TGTGCCAGCAGTGACTGGGGCAATGAGCAGTTCTTC
.	.	TRBV5-6	TRBJ1-5	CASSLELAGPYSNQPQHF	TGTGCCAGCAGCTTGGAACTAGCGGGGCCATATAGCAATCAGCCCCAGCATTTT
.	.	TRBV2	TRBJ2-3	CASSEGGIDTQYF	TGTGCCAGCAGTGAGGGGGGTATCGATACGCAGTATTTT
once	.	TRBV2	TRBJ2-3	CASGDGSANTHYF	TGTGCCAGCGGGGACGGGAGCGCAAATACGCATTATTTT
.	.	TRBV7-2	TRBJ2-3	CASSPGPTDTQYF	TGTGCCAGCAGCCCCGGGCCCACAGATACGCAGTATTTT
.	.	TRBV9	TRBJ2-4	CASGGVGNIQYF	TGTGCCAGCGGAGGCGTGGGGAATATTCAGTACTTC
.	.	TRBV15	TRBJ2-5	CTAIGGSAMETQYF	TGTACTGCTATCGGGGGCAGCGCGATGGAGACCCAGTACTTC
.	.	TRBV5-1	TRBJ2-1	CASSSGGEGEQFF	TGCGCCAGCAGCTCGGGGGGCGAAGGGGAGCAGTTCTTC
.	.	TRBV15	TRBJ2-7	CATSKLATQYAQYF	TGTGCCACCAGCAAATTGGCCACCCAATACGCCCAGTACTTC
.	.	TRBV9	TRBJ2-7	CASSARVSREQYF	TGTGCCAGCAGCGCAAGGGTCTCGAGAGAGCAGTACTTC
.	.	TRBV9	TRBJ2-3	CASSVGGERTDKYF	TGTGCCAGCAGCGTAGGGGGAGAGCGCACAGATAAGTATTTT
.	.	TRBV2	TRBJ2-3	CGSLAGGTDTQYF	TGTGGCAGCTTGGCCGGGGGCACCGATACGCAGTATTTT
.	TRBD2	TRBV2	TRBJ2-3	CASSLAGGPDTAFF	TGTGCCAGCAGCTTAGCGGGAGGTCCCGATACGGCGTTTTTT
few	TRBD2	TRBV7-9	TRBJ2-6	CASSPGRVPSGANVLTF	TGTGCCAGCAGCCCCGGGAGGGTCCCCTCTGGGGCCAACGTCCTGACTTTC
.	TRBD1	TRBV24-1	TRBJ2-4	CATSEGTGDIQYF	TGTGCCACCAGTGAGGGGACAGGGGACATTCAGTACTTC
.	.	TRBV5-4	TRBJ1-5	CASSFASEPQHF	TGTGCCAGCAGCTTTGCTAGCGAGCCCCAGCATTTT
.	.	TRBV7-2	TRBJ2-1	CASSLGGNNSSLHNEQFF	TGTGCCAGCAGCTTGGGCGGAAATAATTCATCCCTCCACAATGAGCAGTTCTTC
many	.	TRBV2	TRBJ2-3	CASSDGGIHEQYF	TGTGCCAGCAGTGATGGGGGGATCCATGAGCAGTATTTT
.	TRBD1	TRBV7-4	TRBJ2-3	CASSVGGQGTDAEYF	TGTGCCAGCAGCGTAGGGGGACAGGGCACGGATGCGGAGTATTTT
.	.	TRBV19	TRBJ2-2	CASMRGDAEPLFF	TGTGCCAGCATGAGAGGGGACGCCGAGCCGCTGTTTTTT
.	.	TRBV9	TRBJ2-3	CVSRVAGSIQSFDF	TGTGTCAGCAGAGTAGCTGGGAGTATCCAGTCGTTCGATTTT